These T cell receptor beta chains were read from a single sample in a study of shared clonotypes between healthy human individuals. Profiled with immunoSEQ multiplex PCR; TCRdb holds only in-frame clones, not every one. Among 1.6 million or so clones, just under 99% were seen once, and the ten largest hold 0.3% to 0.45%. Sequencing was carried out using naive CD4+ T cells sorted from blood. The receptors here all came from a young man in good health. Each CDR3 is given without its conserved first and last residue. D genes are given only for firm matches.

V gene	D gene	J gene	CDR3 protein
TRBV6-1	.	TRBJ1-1	ASSEALWGEHVRGNTEAF
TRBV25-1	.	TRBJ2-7	ASSVLYEQY
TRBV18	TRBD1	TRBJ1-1	ASSPTGADTEAF
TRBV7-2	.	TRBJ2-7	ASSLGVGPSYEQY
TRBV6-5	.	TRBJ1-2	ASSYLGPDHGYT
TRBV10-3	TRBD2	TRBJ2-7	ASREGSYEQY
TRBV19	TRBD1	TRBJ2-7	ASSIATGGSYEQY
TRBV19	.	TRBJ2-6	ASSTLGRGRGANVLT
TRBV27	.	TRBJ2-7	ASSPRHQTYEQY
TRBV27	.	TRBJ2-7	ASSPGAPTGIYEQY
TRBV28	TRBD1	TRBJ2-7	ASSYPGTGRSEQY
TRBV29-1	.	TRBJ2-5	SLRGGARSETQY
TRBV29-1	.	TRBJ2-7	SVEVFNEQY
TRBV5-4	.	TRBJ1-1	ASSSNLNTEAF
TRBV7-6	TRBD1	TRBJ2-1	ASSYQGAREQF
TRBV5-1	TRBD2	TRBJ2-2	ASSSTSGSTGELF
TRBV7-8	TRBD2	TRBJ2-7	ASSPRTSGASSYEQY
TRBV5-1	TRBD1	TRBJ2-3	ASSLGDRSTDTQY
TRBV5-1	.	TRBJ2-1	ASGMEHNEQF
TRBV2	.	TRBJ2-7	ASSGRMGSYEQY
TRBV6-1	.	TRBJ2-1	ASSEASDEQF
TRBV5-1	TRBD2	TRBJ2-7	ASSLVTSGSGGYEQY
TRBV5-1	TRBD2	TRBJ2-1	ASSAGTRENEQF
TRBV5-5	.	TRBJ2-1	ASSLAGSEQF
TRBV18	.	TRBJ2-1	ASSPTPQNEQF
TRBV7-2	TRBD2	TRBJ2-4	ASSPAGLAGGLAKNIQY
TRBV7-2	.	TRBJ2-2	ASSPVFRYSARDTGELF
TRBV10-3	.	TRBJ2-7	ASALPGTDFSEQY
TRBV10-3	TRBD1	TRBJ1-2	AIPQGGQGENNYGYT
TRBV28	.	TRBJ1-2	ASSPTTVNYGYT
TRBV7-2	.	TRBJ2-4	ASSLRRGGNIQY
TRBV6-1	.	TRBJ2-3	ASSELVDTQY
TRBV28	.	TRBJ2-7	ASSRGPYLSYEQY
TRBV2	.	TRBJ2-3	ASSSINTGDTQY
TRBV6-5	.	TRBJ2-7	ASSYSRDSSYEQY
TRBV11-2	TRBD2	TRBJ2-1	ASSPSLAGGPREQF
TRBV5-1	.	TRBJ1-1	ASSLAGVAEAF
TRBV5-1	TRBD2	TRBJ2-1	ASSLDPAGGPSAPNEQF
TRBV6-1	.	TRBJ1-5	ASSVRTARGNQPQH
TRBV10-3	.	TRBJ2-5	ASTRTGGETQY
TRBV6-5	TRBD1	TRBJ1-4	ASSSWTGIGEKLF
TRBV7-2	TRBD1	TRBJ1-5	ASSYRGRGQPQH
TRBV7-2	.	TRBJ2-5	ASGRRQGRAETQY
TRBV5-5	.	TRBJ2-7	ASSLLGSYEQY
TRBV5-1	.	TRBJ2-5	ASSFSPETQY
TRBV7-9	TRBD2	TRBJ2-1	ASSFASGSEQF